A few counts support the clone carrying this TCR beta chain. This sample is drawn from a study of blood T cell repertoires in COVID-19. The repertoire was sequenced with immunoSEQ multiplex PCR; TCRdb's copy has only in-frame clones and lacks some. The sample lists approximately 58,000 clones, 77% occurring once. With 3 bases clipped from V and 8 bases from J, the junction kept 7 bases outside the gene matches. Germline V gene sequence: CDR1 LNHDA, CDR2 SQIVND (reference sequence). The CDR3 consists of 15 residues. This chain connects TRBV19 to TRBJ1-4, with 9 bases aligning to TRBD1. Sequencing used peripheral blood. This receptor was identified in a man aged 70-80 years with active or convalescent COVID-19. The CDR3 sequence is CASSIGTGPREKLFF. For the CDR3, the DNA is TGTGCCAGTAGTATCGGGACAGGGCCTCGGGAAAAACTGTTTTTT.